The rows below give T cell receptor beta chains drawn from one sample of a study of T cells in Graves' hyperthyroidism and ophthalmopathy. TCRdb fed the multiplex PCR reads into MiXCR, producing one record per CDR3 protein. Of roughly 500,000 distinct CDR3 sequences detected, 40% to 55% appear once; the ten largest clones hold 15% to 20%. What was sequenced was peripheral blood or thyroid tissue (not recorded which). These receptors all stem from an adult woman with Graves' disease, either hyperthyroidism or ophthalmopathy (not recorded which). The CDR3 runs from the conserved cysteine through the conserved F or W. The D gene is left open where the match is weak. Clone size appears in some rows only: once, few, many, or a class for an expanded clone.

>many|TRBV7-2|TRBJ1-4|-
CASSSLGGANEKLFF
TGTGCCAGCAGCTCTCTGGGGGGGGCCAATGAAAAACTGTTTTTT
>-|TRBV28|TRBJ1-3|TRBD1
CASSSSPGQGDSGNTIYF
TGTGCCAGCAGTTCCTCCCCGGGACAGGGAGACTCTGGAAACACCATATATTTT
>few|TRBV2|TRBJ2-5|-
CASSEGIARETQYF
TGTGCCAGCAGTGAGGGAATAGCTCGCGAGACCCAGTACTTC
>-|TRBV10-3|TRBJ2-5|TRBD2
CAISEQAGGMMETQYF
TGTGCCATCAGTGAGCAAGCGGGGGGGATGATGGAGACCCAGTACTTC
>once|TRBV7-2|TRBJ1-1|-
CASSLRRPGAFF
TGTGCCAGCAGCTTACGGAGGCCGGGGGCTTTCTTT
>-|TRBV20-1|TRBJ2-5|TRBD1
CSARDETGASNQPQYF
TGCAGTGCTAGAGATGAGACAGGGGCTAGCAATCAGCCCCAGTACTTC
>few|TRBV7-6|TRBJ1-3|-
CASSQGVLYSGNTIYF
TGTGCCAGCAGCCAAGGAGTATTGTACTCTGGAAACACCATATATTTT
>many|TRBV9|TRBJ1-1|-
CASSTRTRDTEAFF
TGTGCCAGCAGCACCCGTACGAGGGACACTGAAGCTTTCTTT
>-|TRBV5-1|TRBJ1-1|TRBD1
CASSYYRDRSGAFF
TGCGCCAGCAGCTACTACCGGGACAGGTCAGGTGCTTTCTTT
>-|TRBV5-1|TRBJ2-7|TRBD2
CASSLDPGGTYEQYF
TGCGCCAGCAGCTTGGACCCGGGAGGGACCTACGAGCAGTACTTC
>many|TRBV15|TRBJ1-5|-
CATSRDNQPQHF
TGTGCCACCAGCAGAGATAATCAGCCCCAGCATTTT
>-|TRBV10-2|TRBJ1-5|-
CASSGLSGAPMEPQHF
TGCGCCAGCAGCGGACTTTCAGGGGCGCCTATGGAGCCCCAGCATTTT
>many|TRBV7-2|TRBJ2-7|-
CASSLRANPGLPLEQYF
TGTGCCAGCAGCTTAAGGGCCAATCCGGGACTCCCATTAGAGCAGTACTTC
>many|TRBV15|TRBJ1-3|-
CATAVLRGNTIYF
TGTGCCACAGCGGTCCTACGTGGAAACACCATATATTTT
>-|TRBV10-3|TRBJ2-5|TRBD1
CAIRASDREAQYF
TGTGCCATCAGGGCATCGGACAGGGAGGCCCAGTACTTC
>once|TRBV6-6|TRBJ1-6|-
CTSSIDGTSSYNSPPHF
TGTACCAGCAGCATAGACGGAACCAGCTCCTATAATTCACCCCCCCACTTT
>-|TRBV5-1|TRBJ2-7|-
CASSPDGWGEQYF
TGCGCCAGCAGCCCCGACGGGTGGGGCGAGCAGTACTTC
>-|TRBV20-1|TRBJ2-5|-
CSALSAETQYF
TGCAGTGCTTTGTCGGCCGAGACCCAGTACTTC
>-|TRBV9|TRBJ1-3|TRBD1
CASSATGTASNTIYF
TGTGCCAGCAGCGCAACCGGGACAGCGTCAAACACCATATATTTT
>once|TRBV6-6|TRBJ1-6|-
CAVQGIRDSPLHF
TGTGCCGTTCAGGGAATTCGAGACTCACCCCTCCACTTT
>many|TRBV5-1|TRBJ2-7|-
CASSLSLPQGYEQYF
TGCGCCAGCAGCTTGAGCCTACCCCAGGGCTACGAGCAGTACTTC
>-|TRBV9|TRBJ1-1|-
CASSVGGNRNTEAFF
TGTGCCAGCAGCGTAGGAGGGAATAGGAACACTGAAGCTTTCTTT
>-|TRBV24-1|TRBJ1-2|TRBD1
CATSAAGQGNGYTF
TGTGCCACCAGTGCCGCCGGACAGGGGAATGGCTACACCTTC
>many|TRBV20-1|TRBJ1-4|-
CSASGGWDEKLFF
TGCAGTGCCTCGGGGGGGTGGGATGAAAAACTGTTTTTT
>many|TRBV9|TRBJ2-7|-
CASSVASEQYF
TGTGCCAGCAGCGTAGCAAGCGAGCAGTACTTC
>-|TRBV4-2|TRBJ1-3|-
CASSQGDHGLGTIYF
TGTGCCAGCAGCCAAGGCGATCATGGGTTAGGCACCATATATTTT
>many|TRBV5-1|TRBJ2-2|-
CASTLGSGELFF
TGCGCCAGCACCCTCGGCTCCGGGGAGCTGTTTTTT
>-|TRBV5-1|TRBJ2-7|-
CASSQGQHSYEQYF
TGCGCCAGCAGCCAAGGACAGCACTCCTACGAGCAGTACTTC
>few|TRBV7-2|TRBJ2-1|-
CASSRSGGEQFF
TGTGCCAGCAGCCGTAGTGGGGGCGAGCAGTTCTTC
>-|TRBV6-5|TRBJ1-5|-
CASIDRRGQPQHF
TGTGCCAGCATAGATCGGCGGGGTCAGCCCCAGCATTTT